The clone carrying this T cell receptor beta chain was seen a handful of times. Its antigen remains unknown. The V end was cut by 1 base, the J end by 2 bases, with 9 bases between. In germline, CDR1 is LGHDT, CDR2 YNNKEL (reference sequence). This CDR3 is 14 amino acids long. The source of the sample is a study of human T cells and chemical hapten exposure. Study-wide context: DPC at 0.01% went onto the upper back in patch tests, read at 6 days.

Individual cDNA molecules received unique molecular identifiers in the library. TCRdb itself ran the RACE reads through MiXCR, one entry per CDR3 protein. Found here are roughly 100,000 distinct CDR3 sequences, less than 40% of them singletons; the top ten hold less than 3%. Study results and caveats: High-frequency TCRs, those above 1 in 1000, stayed the same after DPC sensitization.

Described time point: patch test 3, about 24 weeks after DPC sensitization. The sample's treatment: therapeutic diphenylcyclopropenone sensitization with weekly scalp DPC. Non-pregnant alopecia patients aged 18 to 70, suitable for DPC therapy. This chain connects TRBV3-1 to TRBJ2-7, with no clear D. The starting material was whole blood, obtained in connection with sensitization to the hapten diphenylcyclopropenone (DPC). This receptor was identified in a man aged 35 to 55 with alopecia areata. Some clones in this sample may be carry-over from other donors' samples. In DNA, the CDR3 is TGTGCCAGCAGCCAAGGCCGGGCCCCCTACGAGCAGTACGTC. This translates into CASSQGRAPYEQYV.